Included here is one T cell receptor (beta chain) sequence, with context. These data belong to a study of blood T cell repertoires in COVID-19. About the research overall: Samples of COVID-19 (acute and convalescent) were obtained from the United States, Italy and Spain. In each case, the material was cDNA or gDNA derived from T cells, B-cell-depleted T cells, or PBMCs.

Original processing notes: Estimation of nucleated cell counts relied on the amplification of reference gene primers. Method: immunoSEQ multiplex PCR; TCRdb's copy keeps in-frame clones and lacks some. The V and J calls and clone size are taken from that table; D and trimming were inferred from the DNA. The sample holds about 80,000 clones, roughly 90% seen once. The length of the CDR3 is 15 residues. V was cut by 1 base and J by 0 bases, with 10 bases left in between. Germline-derived CDR1 and CDR2 are SGHTA and FQGNSA. This receptor was obtained from a woman older than 75 with active or convalescent COVID-19. This chain joins TRBV7-2 and TRBJ2-7, with D perhaps matching TRBD2 (5 bases). Sequencing was performed on peripheral blood. In DNA form, the CDR3 reads TGTGCCAGCAGCTTAGGAGGGATTTACTCCTACGAGCAGTACTTC. It yields the protein CASSLGGIYSYEQYF.